Reported below is one TCR beta chain. Its specificity is unknown. This sample was taken from a study of OX40 agonist ivuxolimab in advanced cancers. Study context: Patients treated during dose escalation were battling hepatocellular carcinoma, melanoma, renal cell or head and neck cancer. Study-wide results and caveats: In general, CD8+ T cells held more expanded clones than CD4+ did, on average. CD4+ and CD8+ blood T cells expanded clonally by week 6 at 0.1 to 3.0 mg/kg. Researchers did not determine the expanded peripheral T cells' antigen specificity.

Germline CDR1 reads MGHRA; CDR2 reads YSYEKL. This CDR3 contains 18 residues. V lost 3 bases and J lost 9; bases outside the gene matches: 13. Profiling relied on immunoSEQ multiplex PCR, and the TCRdb table lists in-frame clones only, not all of them. Of roughly 83,000 clones listed, about 90% are singletons. The sequence was collected from an adult with an advanced solid tumor such as melanoma, head and neck, liver or kidney cancer. The specimen was CD4+ or CD8+ T cells sorted from blood, collected in a trial of the OX40 agonist ivuxolimab. This rearrangement joins TRBV4-1 to TRBJ2-4; the match to TRBD2 covers 14 bases. This chain's CDR3 is CASSQVPGLAGELAIQYF. In DNA form, the CDR3 reads TGCGCCAGCAGCCAGGTACCGGGACTAGCGGGAGAGCTCGCCATTCAGTACTTC.